The subject of this entry is one T cell receptor beta chain. There is no known antigen for this receptor. The input lacks base qualities; no much larger clone sits a single base away. This record belongs to a study of blood T cell repertoires in COVID-19 (dated by TCRdb to about 2020). About the full investigation: Collaborator samples came from the United States, Italy and Spain and covered acute and convalescent phases of COVID-19. The prospective study material was composed of cDNA or gDNA derived from T cells, B-cell-depleted T cells, or PBMCs. Deeply sampled blood TCRbeta repertoires from subjects exposed to, actively infected with, or recovered from COVID-19 were included in the dataset. A freely available public database, intended as a resource for researchers studying the immune response to SARS-CoV-2, is where the repertoires were released. Samples came from the ongoing ImmuneRACE study (first 160 participants) plus 1,254 subjects from 6 global collaborators. Sample metadata almost always included a de-identified subject ID, COVID-19 status, age in years and sex. Where HLA class I and class II types were available, the types were taken from metadata supplied by the sample provider, not from assay-based typing.

Broad study findings and their caveats: How much clinical and demographic metadata was included differed by source and by participant, and the metadata was provided uncurated.

TCRbeta CDR3 regions were amplified from genomic DNA using the immunoSEQ Assay, a bias-controlled multiplex PCR. The paper's processing steps were these. The number of nucleated cells in each sample was estimated by amplification of reference gene primers within the assay. Sequence reads were collapsed and filtered to measure the absolute abundance of every unique TCRbeta CDR3 rearrangement. For each sample, productive Simpson clonality was calculated as the square root of Simpson's diversity index across productive rearrangements. TCRdb took this table from immuneACCESS and kept in-frame rearrangements with V and J called. Such tables lack part of the clones; where checked against another copy, unresolved V genes explain under half of the gap, and the rest is unexplained. That table gives V, J and clone size, and the DNA gave D and trimming. A total of 100,000 or so clones appear in this sample, around nine tenths of them only once. The top ten clonotypes cover around 2% of the sample.

In Seattle, one collaborating source enrolled patients while the infection was active and tracked those patients longitudinally over the course of disease. Each collaborating institution followed its own protocols to collect whole blood in K2EDTA tubes. For TCRbeta analysis, collaborators shipped samples in one of three forms: frozen whole blood, isolated PBMCs, or DNA extracted from either of those sample types. The clonotype originates from a woman in her 50s with COVID-19, enrolled during active disease. Material for sequencing was peripheral blood.

The CDR3 here reads CASSGRASGATDTQYF. The nucleotides read TGTGCCAGCAGTGGTCGGGCTAGCGGGGCGACAGATACGCAGTATTTT. In this chain, TRBV7-2 is recombined with TRBJ2-3, with 9 bases aligning to TRBD2. The CDR3 runs 16 residues from the cysteine to the phenylalanine. This entry keeps only the CDR3 DNA: 48 bases, framed from base 1. V trim: 6 bases; J trim: 3 bases; unmatched bases: 10. The germline V gene encodes CDR1 SGHTA and CDR2 FQGNSA.